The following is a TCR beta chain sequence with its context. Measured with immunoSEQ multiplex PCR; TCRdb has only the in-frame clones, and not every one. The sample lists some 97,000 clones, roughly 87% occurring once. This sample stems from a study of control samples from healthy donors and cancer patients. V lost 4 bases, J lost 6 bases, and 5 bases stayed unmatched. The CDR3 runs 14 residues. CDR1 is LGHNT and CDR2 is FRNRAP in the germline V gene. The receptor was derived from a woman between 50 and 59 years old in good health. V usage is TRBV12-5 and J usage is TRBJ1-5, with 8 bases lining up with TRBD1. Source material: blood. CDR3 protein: CASGWGQAGQPQHF. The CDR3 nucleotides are TGTGCTAGTGGTTGGGGACAGGCTGGTCAGCCCCAGCATTTT.